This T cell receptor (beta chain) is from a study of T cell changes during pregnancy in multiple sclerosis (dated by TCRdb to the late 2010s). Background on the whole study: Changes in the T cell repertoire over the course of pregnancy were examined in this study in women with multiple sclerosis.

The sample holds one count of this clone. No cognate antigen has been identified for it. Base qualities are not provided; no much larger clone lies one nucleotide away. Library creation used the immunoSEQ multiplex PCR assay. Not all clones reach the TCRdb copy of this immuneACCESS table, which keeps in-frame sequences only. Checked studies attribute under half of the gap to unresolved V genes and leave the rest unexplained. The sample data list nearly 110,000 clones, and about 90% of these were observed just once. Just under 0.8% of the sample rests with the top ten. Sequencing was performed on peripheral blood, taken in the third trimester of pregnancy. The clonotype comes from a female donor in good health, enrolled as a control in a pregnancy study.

The sequenced DNA: TGTGCCAGCAGTCAAGGACTATCCTACTACAATGAGCAGTTCTTC. The translation is CASSQGLSYYNEQFF. The receptor chain draws on TRBV6-8 and TRBJ2-1; the D region possibly corresponds to TRBD2 (6 bases align). V is clipped by 5 bases and J by 3 bases, and the sequence between their germline boundaries is 14 bases long. The CDR3, from cysteine to phenylalanine, totals 15 residues. This entry keeps only the CDR3 DNA: 45 bases, framed from base 1. CDR1 and CDR2 are drawn from the germline V gene: MNHGY, SAAAGT.